The 32 T cell receptor beta chains below come from one sample, sequenced in a study of brain metastases from non-small cell lung cancer. Sequenced by immunoSEQ multiplex PCR; TCRdb stores in-frame clones only, minus some. The sample includes roughly 8,300 clones, approximately 80% of them seen just once. Input material: primary lung tumor tissue. The receptors come from a donor aged 40 or over with non-small cell lung cancer.

As to this clone: In the same sample, other DNA sequences code for this CDR3. The rearrangement joins TRBV7-6 to TRBJ2-7; D gene ambiguous. Trimming pared 5 bases from V and 3 bases from J, leaving 11 bases between. The germline V gene encodes CDR1 SGHVS and CDR2 FNYEAQ. The CDR3 has 13 amino acids. CDR3 sequence: CASSPGPNYEQYF. DNA for the CDR3: TGTGCCAGCAGCCCTGGGCCTAACTACGAGCAGTACTTC.

Comment on this clone: Different DNA sequences within this sample yield the same CDR3. The chain recombines TRBV7-9 with TRBJ1-1; possibly TRBD1 for D (6 bases). Trimming took 5 bases from V and 12 from J, leaving 25 bases between them. CDR3 length: 15 residues. Germline CDR1 is SEHNR and CDR2 is FQNEAQ (reference sequence). This CDR3 reads CASSKRDTPGRITFF. Written as DNA, the CDR3 is TGTGCCAGCAGCAAACGGGACACCCCTGGCAGAATAACTTTCTTT. The full variable domain, its missing parts supplied by reference TRBV7-9 and TRBJ1-1, is DTGVSQNPRHKITKRGQNVTFRCDPISEHNRLYWYRQTLGQGPEFLTYFQNEAQLEKSRLLSDRFSAERPKGSFSTLEIQRTEQGDSAMYLCASSKRDTPGRITFFGQGTRLTVV.

This clone was found a few times. V usage is TRBV28 and J usage is TRBJ2-3; unclear D gene. V was shortened by 7 bases and J by 0 bases, with 5 bases between the two germline ends. The V gene's germline CDR1 is MDHEN and CDR2 SYDVKM. The CDR3 is 12 amino acids. CDR3 nucleotide sequence: TGTGCCAGCACCACTAGCACAGATACGCAGTATTTT. It encodes CASTTSTDTQYF. Based on the CDR3 plus reference TRBV28 and TRBJ2-3, the full variable domain is DVKVTQSSRYLVKRTGEKVFLECVQDMDHENMFWYRQDPGLGLRLIYFSYDVKMKEKGDIPEGYSVSREKKERFSLILESASTNQTSMYLCASTTSTDTQYFGPGTRLTVL.

This chain links TRBV2 with TRBJ2-2, with D perhaps TRBD2 (7 bases). V was cut by 6 bases and J by 5 bases, with 13 bases left in between. Germline V gene sequence: CDR1 SNHLY, CDR2 FYNNEI. This CDR3 comprises 14 residues. Here the CDR3 reads CASRRGAGTGELFF. The CDR3 bases are TGTGCCAGCAGACGGGGGGCCGGGACCGGGGAGCTGTTTTTT.

This clone was observed a single time. This chain joins TRBV7-2 and TRBJ1-1; TRBD1 matches at 8 bases. After removal of 6 bases from V and 0 bases from J, the junction contained 3 bases not matched to a gene. Germline V gene data show CDR1 as SGHTA and CDR2 as FQGNSA. The CDR3 has 14 residues. CDR3 coding DNA: TGTGCCAGCAGGGGACAGGTCATGAACACTGAAGCTTTCTTT. This encodes CASRGQVMNTEAFF. Combining the CDR3 with reference TRBV7-2 and TRBJ1-1 gives the whole variable domain GAGVSQSPSNKVTEKGKDVELRCDPISGHTALYWYRQSLGQGLEFLIYFQGNSAPDKSGLPSDRFSAERTGGSVSTLTIQRTQQEDSAVYLCASRGQVMNTEAFFGQGTRLTVV.

As for this clone: A much more abundant neighbour one base away suggests this may be a read error. The V and J genes are TRBV29-1 and TRBJ2-7; D not certain. V was cut by 6 bases and J by 2 bases, with 8 bases left in between. The CDR3 runs 11 residues. Germline values: CDR1 SQVTM, CDR2 ANQGSEA. DNA for the CDR3: TGCAGCGTCACTACAACCTACGAGCAGTACTTC. It yields the protein CSVTTTYEQYF.

V gene TRBV2 combines with J gene TRBJ1-6, with TRBD1 matching 8 bases. CDR1 SNHLY and CDR2 FYNNEI come from the germline V gene. With V trimmed by 1 base and J by 9 bases, 8 bases remained unmatched. The CDR3 runs 16 residues. In DNA form, the CDR3 reads TGTGCCAGCAGTGAAGTGGCAGGGGGCCAGGGTTCACCCCTCCACTTT. Translated, it gives CASSEVAGGQGSPLHF.

The chain is built from TRBV18 and TRBJ2-2; no reliable D call. Trimming took 3 bases from V and 5 from J, leaving 7 bases between them. Per the germline V gene, CDR1 is KGHSH and CDR2 is LQKENI. There are 13 residues in the CDR3. Here the CDR3 reads CASSPAGTGELFF. CDR3 nucleotide sequence: TGTGCCAGCTCACCGGCCGGGACCGGGGAGCTGTTTTTT.

J is TRBJ2-1 and V is TRBV6-5, with D maybe TRBD1 (6 bases). This CDR3 region has 13 residues. The V end lost 7 bases, the J end lost 5 bases, and 12 bases lay between the germline ends. Germline CDR1 reads MNHEY; CDR2 reads SVGAGI. The CDR3 spells CASTLQGHNEQFF. The CDR3 DNA reads as TGTGCCAGCACTCTACAGGGACACAATGAGCAGTTCTTC.

The rearrangement joins TRBV7-9 to TRBJ1-6; tentative D call: TRBD1 (5 bases). The V end was cut by 4 bases, the J end by 6 bases, with 10 bases between. CDR3 length: 14 residues. Germline CDR1 and CDR2: SEHNR and FQNEAQ (reference sequence). The CDR3 DNA reads TGTGCCAGCAGCTACGGGGCGACTAATTCACCCCTCCACTTT. Encoded protein: CASSYGATNSPLHF.

J is TRBJ2-5 and V is TRBV7-2; tentatively, D is TRBD1 (6 bases). V dropped 5 bases and J dropped 4 bases, with 17 bases sitting between them. The germline V gene has CDR1 SGHTA and CDR2 FQGNSA. The CDR3 is 15 residues long. CDR3 sequence reads: CASSDRGVRGETQYF. The CDR3 DNA reads TGTGCCAGCAGCGATAGAGGGGTCAGGGGAGAGACCCAGTACTTC.

The chain combines TRBV28 with TRBJ2-7, with a weak D call TRBD2 (6 bases). CDR1 is MDHEN and CDR2 is SYDVKM in the germline V gene. The CDR3 contains 14 residues. The V end was cut by 8 bases, the J end by 5 bases, with 19 bases between. CDR3 protein: CASGIAGGGNEQYF. CDR3 bases: TGTGCCAGCGGGATTGCCGGGGGTGGGAACGAGCAGTACTTC.

The V gene is TRBV2, the J gene TRBJ1-2; 8 bases align to TRBD1. There are 18 residues in the CDR3. The ends lost 2 bases at V and 6 bases at J; junction bases unmatched: 17. Germline loops: CDR1 SNHLY, CDR2 FYNNEI. The CDR3 spells CASSEWDRSSRGINGYTF. The CDR3 coding sequence is TGTGCCAGCAGTGAATGGGACAGGAGCTCAAGGGGGATAAATGGCTACACCTTC.

The sample holds one count of this clone. The chain uses TRBV7-2 and TRBJ2-1, with D tentatively TRBD2 (5 bases). The CDR3 is 13 amino acids. The germline V gene has CDR1 SGHTA and CDR2 FQGNSA. V was pared by 5 bases and J by 6 bases, with 11 bases between. This CDR3 is CASSEGPSNEQFF. For the CDR3, the DNA is TGTGCCAGCAGCGAGGGTCCCAGCAATGAGCAGTTCTTC.

With respect to this clone: A junction boundary mismatches the germline segment, possibly from a read error. V usage is TRBV18 and J usage is TRBJ2-2, with D unclear. Germline V lookup: CDR1 KGHSH, CDR2 LQKENI. The CDR3 covers 14 residues. The CDR3 reads CASSPPQNTEELFF. The CDR3 nucleotides read TGTGCCAGCTCACCACCCCAGAACACCGAGGAGCTGTTTTTT.

V and J are TRBV6-2 or TRBV6-3 and TRBJ2-7; unclear D gene. The germline V gene has CDR1 MNHEY and CDR2 SVGEGT. Trimming pared 2 bases from V and 1 base from J, leaving 9 bases between. This CDR3 comprises 14 residues. The CDR3 nucleotides read TGTGCCAGCAGTTACGGGCGGATATCCTACGAGCAGTACTTC. Protein sequence: CASSYGRISYEQYF.

The chain links TRBV19 to TRBJ1-1; 9 nucleotides align to TRBD1. From germline, CDR1 is LNHDA and CDR2 SQIVND (reference sequence). This CDR3 has 15 amino acids. V lost 6 bases to trimming and J lost 11 bases; unmatched junction nucleotides: 16. The CDR3: CASRTGTGTRGRAFF. For the CDR3, the DNA is TGTGCCAGTAGGACCGGGACAGGGACCCGCGGACGGGCTTTCTTT.

The chain combines TRBV19 with TRBJ1-2; TRBD1 agrees at 7 bases. V gave up 5 bases and J gave up 6 bases; unmatched junction bases: 12. The CDR3 extends over 15 amino acids. Germline loops: CDR1 LNHDA, CDR2 SQIVND (reference sequence). The CDR3 region is CASSPTGLDIHGYTF. As DNA, the CDR3 is TGTGCCAGTAGTCCGACAGGGTTAGATATTCATGGCTACACCTTC.

This clone was detected once. The chain employs TRBV10-2 and TRBJ2-7, with D hard to call. The CDR3 has 11 amino acids. The germline V gene encodes CDR1 WSHSY and CDR2 SAAADI. Trimming removed 5 bases at V and 6 bases at J, with 8 bases between. CDR3 sequence (DNA): TGCGCCAGCAGTTCCCTGCTCGAGCAGTACTTC. Amino acids: CASSSLLEQYF.

The rearrangement uses TRBV6-2 or TRBV6-3 and TRBJ1-4; 7 bases agree with TRBD1. The CDR3 sequence is 18 residues long. The germline V gene encodes CDR1 MNHEY and CDR2 SVGEGT. V lost 6 bases and J lost 8; bases outside the gene matches: 21. The CDR3 protein is CASSTGTEIHPGGEKLFF. The CDR3 region has the DNA TGTGCCAGCAGCACCGGGACAGAGATACACCCGGGGGGAGAAAAACTGTTTTTT.

On this clone itself: This specimen includes other DNA sequences encoding the same CDR3. The rearrangement joins TRBV15 to TRBJ1-2; D gene uncertain. The CDR3 is 14 residues long. The germline V gene has CDR1 LNHNV and CDR2 YYDKDF (reference sequence). V was trimmed by 0 bases and J by 3 bases, leaving 8 bases between them. The CDR3 coding sequence is TGTGCCACCAGCAGAGAGGGAGTTGACTATGGCTACACCTTC. Translation gives CATSREGVDYGYTF.

Comments on this clone: One end of the junction varies from germline; a read error may be responsible. CDR3 in amino acids: CASTLAGEYEQYF. CDR3 nucleotide sequence: TGTGCTAGCACCCTAGCGGGGGAATACGAGCAGTACTTC. The genes are TRBV7-2 and TRBJ2-7; TRBD2 matches 10 bases. Germline CDR1 is SGHTA and CDR2 is FQGNSA. CDR3 size: 13 residues.

As concerns this clone: At one end the junction does not follow the germline gene, possibly because of a read error. The V call is TRBV5-1, the J call TRBJ1-2; D remains ambiguous. The V gene's germline CDR1 is SGHRS and CDR2 YFSETQ. This CDR3 spans 15 amino acids. The CDR3 DNA follows: TGCGCCAGCAGCTTGGCGTCCCCCTCCGCATATGGCTACATCTTC. It codes for CASSLASPSAYGYIF.

The chain carries TRBV5-6 and TRBJ1-3; maybe TRBD1 (5 bases). The V gene's germline CDR1 is SGHDT and CDR2 YYEEEE. There are 13 residues in the CDR3. V was pared by 0 bases and J by 4 bases, with 5 bases between. The CDR3 is CASSLDRGNTIYF. CDR3 nucleotides: TGTGCCAGCAGCTTGGACAGGGGAAACACCATATATTTT.

The chain carries TRBV7-2 and TRBJ2-2; the D gene is possibly TRBD2 (5 bases). V was shortened by 5 bases and J by 0 bases, with 10 bases between the two germline ends. Germline V gene data show CDR1 as SGHTA and CDR2 as FQGNSA. The CDR3 runs to 15 residues. This CDR3 is CASSTLGANTGELFF. The CDR3 DNA follows: TGTGCCAGCAGCACCCTCGGGGCGAACACCGGGGAGCTGTTTTTT. The full variable domain, rest sourced from reference TRBV7-2 and TRBJ2-2, is GAGVSQSPSNKVTEKGKDVELRCDPISGHTALYWYRQSLGQGLEFLIYFQGNSAPDKSGLPSDRFSAERTGGSVSTLTIQRTQQEDSAVYLCASSTLGANTGELFFGEGSRLTVL.

This rearrangement joins TRBV30 to TRBJ1-4, with D possibly TRBD1 on 5 matching bases. This CDR3 region has 14 residues. Trimming took 0 bases from V and 3 from J, leaving 8 bases between them. Per the germline V gene, CDR1 is GTSNPN and CDR2 is SVGIG (reference sequence). The CDR3: CAWSVGTANEKLFF. DNA of the CDR3: TGTGCCTGGAGTGTTGGGACCGCTAATGAAAAACTGTTTTTT.

The V gene is TRBV5-1, the J gene TRBJ1-1; TRBD1 is a possible D gene (6 bases). This CDR3 is 16 amino acids long. Trimming shortened V by 0 bases and J by 0 bases, and 12 bases separated the two germline ends. The germline CDR1 and CDR2 sequences are SGHRS and YFSETQ. CDR3 amino acids: CASSLDRVGMNTEAFF. In DNA, the CDR3 is TGCGCCAGCAGCTTGGACAGGGTCGGGATGAACACTGAAGCTTTCTTT. Full variable domain (outside the CDR3, taken from reference TRBV5-1 and TRBJ1-1): KAGVTQTPRYLIKTRGQQVTLSCSPISGHRSVSWYQQTPGQGLQFLFEYFSETQRNKGNFPGRFSGRQFSNSRSEMNVSTLELGDSALYLCASSLDRVGMNTEAFFGQGTRLTVV.

The gene calls are TRBV30 and TRBJ2-6; D unresolved. V dropped 3 bases and J dropped 0 bases, with 3 bases sitting between them. There are 13 residues in the CDR3. Germline CDR1 is GTSNPN and CDR2 is SVGIG (reference sequence). CDR3 sequence: CAWRNSGANVLTF. In DNA, the CDR3 is TGTGCCTGGAGAAACTCTGGGGCCAACGTCCTGACTTTC.

V is TRBV5-6 and J is TRBJ2-1; 11 bases map to TRBD2. V dropped 4 bases and J dropped 4; count of bases not matched to a gene: 4. This CDR3 spans 15 amino acids. CDR1 and CDR2 (germline): SGHDT, YYEEEE. CDR3 in amino acids: CASSPSSGGYNEQFF. DNA of the CDR3: TGTGCCAGCAGCCCATCTAGCGGGGGGTACAATGAGCAGTTCTTC.

This chain connects TRBV6-4 to TRBJ1-1; TRBD1 agrees at 7 bases. Trimming cost V 5 bases and J 3 bases; bases outside gene matches: 6. The CDR3 extends over 14 amino acids. The germline CDR1 and CDR2 sequences are MRHNA and SNTAGT. CDR3 DNA sequence: TGTGCCAGCAGTTATCGGACAGGTGACACTGAAGCTTTCTTT. It yields the protein CASSYRTGDTEAFF.

Concerning this clone: Relative to the germline gene, one junction end is altered; a read error may explain this. V is TRBV5-4 and J is TRBJ1-1, with D tentatively TRBD1 (5 bases). In germline, CDR1 is SGHNT, CDR2 YYREEE (reference sequence). The CDR3 length is 15 residues. The CDR3 spells CVSSLSGATNTEAFF. Written as DNA, the CDR3 is TGTGTCAGCAGCTTGAGTGGGGCAACGAACACTGAAGCTTTCTTT.

The V gene is TRBV15, the J gene TRBJ2-3, with D hard to call. The V gene lost 0 bases and the J gene lost 4 bases, with 5 bases spanning the gap. CDR3 length: 13 amino acids. The germline gives CDR1 LNHNV, CDR2 YYDKDF (reference sequence). The CDR3 loop reads CATSRDRSDTQYF. Here the CDR3 DNA reads TGTGCCACCAGCAGAGATCGCTCAGATACGCAGTATTTT.